This T cell receptor beta chain was captured in a study of OX40 agonist ivuxolimab in advanced cancers. Study at large: Earlier anti-PD-1, anti-PD-L1 or anti-CTLA-4 therapy was permitted; 30% to 50% had received some. Study-level results: CD4+ and CD8+ blood T cells expanded clonally by week 6 at 0.1 to 3.0 mg/kg.

Details on this clone: Its antigen is undetermined.

The repertoire was sequenced with immunoSEQ multiplex PCR; TCRdb's copy has only in-frame clones and lacks some. This sample has about 45,000 clones, with roughly 93% found just once. CDR3 length: 14 residues. Germline V lookup: CDR1 SGDLS, CDR2 YYNGEE. V was trimmed by 3 bases and J by 5 bases, leaving 11 bases between them. The sequencing here drew on CD4+ or CD8+ T cells sorted from blood, taken in a trial of the OX40 agonist ivuxolimab. The rearrangement joins TRBV9 to TRBJ2-2; TRBD1 might be the D (6 bases). This clonotype was obtained from an adult with an advanced solid tumor such as melanoma, head and neck, liver or kidney cancer. CDR3 loop: CASSGGQITGELFF. The CDR3 DNA is TGTGCCAGCAGCGGGGGACAAATTACCGGGGAGCTGTTTTTT.